This T cell receptor beta chain is drawn from a study of T-cell reconstitution after alpha-beta-depleted transplantation in children. General study results and limits: Some patients showed high day-60 TCRbeta diversity, which derived from surviving recipient T cells and thymic progenitors. Newly generated T cells supplied most T-cell counts and diversity one year post-transplant.

Molecular barcoding with unique molecular identifiers was used for the TCRbeta library. TCRdb re-derived calls from the PCR reads in MiXCR, one entry per CDR3 protein. The repertoire holds about 300,000 distinct CDR3 sequences, with around 10% as singletons. Trimming stripped 5 bases from V and 3 bases from J, with 13 bases between. This CDR3 region has 14 residues. Germline CDR1 MDHEN, CDR2 SYDVKM. In its sample, this clonotype was seen many times. The antigen remains undetermined. This sequence joins TRBV28 and TRBJ1-2; tentative D call: TRBD1 (6 bases). The source of this sequence is a boy under two years old with acute myeloid leukemia, due to receive a stem cell transplant. The sample was PBMCs, taken before TCRalphabeta/CD19-depleted stem cell transplant. The CDR3 region is CASSATGRDYGYTF. Here the CDR3 DNA reads TGTGCCAGCAGTGCCACAGGGAGGGACTATGGCTACACCTTC.